These 5 T cell receptor beta chains share one sample of origin, sequenced in a study of radiotherapy plus CTLA-4 blockade in lung cancer. Sequenced by immunoSEQ multiplex PCR; TCRdb stores in-frame clones only, minus some. The sample holds 75,000 to 100,000 clones; around 88% are singletons and the top ten take approximately 5%. Sequenced material: peripheral blood, taken from a patient treated with radiotherapy plus ipilimumab. The receptors were sampled from a human donor with non-small cell lung cancer that progressed on radiotherapy plus ipilimumab.

The chain combines TRBV30 with TRBJ2-1; D might be TRBD2 (6 bases). Looked up from germline, CDR1 is GTSNPN and CDR2 is SVGIG (reference sequence). Between the trimmed V and J ends, which lost 0 bases and 2 bases, there was a span of 11 bases. The CDR3 is made up of 15 amino acids. The CDR3 protein is CAWSVRGFTYNEQFF. CDR3 sequence (DNA): TGTGCCTGGAGTGTACGGGGGTTTACCTACAATGAGCAGTTCTTC. Combining the CDR3 with reference TRBV30 and TRBJ2-1 gives the whole variable domain SQTIHQWPATLVQPVGSPLSLECTVEGTSNPNLYWYRQAAGRGLQLLFYSVGIGQISSEVPQNLSASRPQDRQFILSSKKLLLSDSGFYLCAWSVRGFTYNEQFFGPGTRLTVL.

The chain recombines TRBV7-9 with TRBJ2-3; tentatively, D is TRBD1 or TRBD2 (5 bases each). The CDR3 length is 15 residues. Trimming pared 1 base from V and 2 bases from J, leaving 10 bases between. The germline gives CDR1 SEHNR, CDR2 FQNEAQ (reference sequence). CDR3 coding DNA: TGTGCCAGCAGCTTAGATGGGGGTAACACAGATACGCAGTATTTT. Protein: CASSLDGGNTDTQYF.

This sequence joins TRBV9 and TRBJ2-1; 13 bases fit TRBD2. The J segment lost 8 bases and the V segment lost 4 bases, leaving 6 bases of the junction unmatched. CDR3 length: 15 residues. Germline V CDR1 and CDR2: SGDLS, YYNGEE. The CDR3 DNA reads as TGTGCCAGCAGCTTGGGGACTAGCGGGGCCTATGAGCAGTTCTTC. It is translated as CASSLGTSGAYEQFF.

The rearrangement joins TRBV5-1 to TRBJ2-3, with 10 bases identical to TRBD1. Trimming removed 0 bases from V and 5 bases from J; junction bases left unmatched: 3. Germline assignment: CDR1 SGHRS and CDR2 YFSETQ. The CDR3 length is 15 residues. The CDR3: CASSLGDRGRDTQYF. DNA of the CDR3: TGCGCCAGCAGCTTGGGGGACAGGGGCAGAGATACGCAGTATTTT.

The rearrangement links TRBV5-1 to TRBJ2-7; tentative D call: TRBD2 (7 bases). Deletions cut 1 base from V and 5 bases from J, with 16 bases between. Germline V gives CDR1 SGHRS, CDR2 YFSETQ. The CDR3 consists of 15 residues. The chain's CDR3 is CASSLFHGGPHEQYF. DNA of the CDR3: TGCGCCAGCAGCTTGTTTCACGGGGGGCCCCACGAGCAGTACTTC.